The subject of this entry is one TCR beta chain. Sequencing was performed with immunoSEQ multiplex PCR; in TCRdb, only in-frame clones are kept and a portion is missing. There are 100,000 to 150,000 clones in the sample; less than 85% occur only once, and around 2.5% lies in the top ten. The data originate from a study of blood T cell repertoires in COVID-19. The clonotype comes from a man aged 50-59 years with acute or convalescent COVID-19. Sequences were obtained from peripheral blood.

The CDR3 DNA reads TGTGCCAGCAGCCGACAGGCGGGCGCAGATACGCAGTATTTT. This encodes CASSRQAGADTQYF. The chain links TRBV9 to TRBJ2-3, with D possibly matching TRBD1 (6 bases). Trimming shortened V by 4 bases and J by 4 bases, and 13 bases separated the two germline ends. Germline CDR1 and CDR2: SGDLS and YYNGEE. This CDR3 is 14 amino acids long.